Below, 20 T cell receptor beta chains from the same sample are listed, as sequenced in a study of cytomegalovirus exposure and HLA in healthy donors. Primers included in the PCR were 60 Vbeta and 13 Jbeta primers. Some clones are missing from TCRdb's copy, which holds only in-frame ones; the method was immunoSEQ multiplex PCR. The sample shows approximately 110,000 clones, about two thirds of them seen only once. Sequenced input: PBMCs. The receptor set was obtained from a woman aged 35 to 49 in good health and CMV-seropositive.

This chain links TRBV6-6 with TRBJ1-1; D ambiguous. The CDR3 loop spans 16 amino acids. V lost 0 bases to trimming and J lost 4 bases, with 15 bases between them. The germline V gene has CDR1 MNHNY and CDR2 SVGAGI (reference sequence). The CDR3 nucleotides are TGTGCCAGCAGTTACTCGTCCGGTCTGTCGGGCACTGAAGCTTTCTTT. Encoded protein: CASSYSSGLSGTEAFF.

This clone occurred once. The chain couples TRBV11-3 to TRBJ2-3; D gene ambiguous. V was cut by 4 bases and J by 2 bases, with 10 bases left in between. Germline V gene data show CDR1 as SGHNT and CDR2 as YENEEA. CDR3 length: 14 residues. CDR3 residues: CASSSETHTDTQYF. As DNA, the CDR3 is TGTGCCAGCAGCTCGGAGACGCACACAGATACGCAGTATTTT. Combining the CDR3 with reference TRBV11-3 and TRBJ2-3 gives the whole variable domain EAGVVQSPRYKIIEKKQPVAFWCNPISGHNTLYWYLQNLGQGPELLIRYENEEAVDDSQLPKDRFSAERLKGVDSTLKIQPAELGDSAVYLCASSSETHTDTQYFGPGTRLTVL.

The V call is TRBV18, the J call TRBJ1-4; the D is unclear. Deletions cut 3 bases from V and 3 bases from J, with 14 bases between. The germline V gene encodes CDR1 KGHSH and CDR2 LQKENI. The CDR3 extends over 16 amino acids. CDR3 in amino acids: CASSPQGGEANEKLFF. The CDR3 region has the DNA TGTGCCAGCTCACCTCAAGGCGGGGAAGCTAATGAAAAACTGTTTTTT.

The chain links TRBV5-1 to TRBJ2-7; maybe TRBD1 (5 bases). Germline loops: CDR1 SGHRS, CDR2 YFSETQ. The CDR3 has 12 residues. With 7 bases removed from V and 3 bases from J, the gap between germline ends came to 11 bases. This chain's CDR3 is CASGYDSYEQYF. The CDR3 bases are TGCGCCAGCGGGTACGACAGCTACGAGCAGTACTTC.

This rearrangement joins TRBV7-9 to TRBJ1-2; D unclear. The CDR3 totals 13 residues. Trimming pared 8 bases from V and 0 bases from J, leaving 10 bases between. The germline V gene encodes CDR1 SEHNR and CDR2 FQNEAQ (reference sequence). CDR3 protein: CASSSVSNYGYTF. The CDR3 DNA sequence: TGTGCCAGCTCTTCCGTATCTAACTATGGCTACACCTTC.

V usage is TRBV5-4 and J usage is TRBJ1-1, with D maybe TRBD1 (5 bases). The CDR3 contains 15 residues. Germline CDR1 is SGHNT and CDR2 is YYREEE (reference sequence). V was trimmed by 0 bases and J by 3 bases, leaving 12 bases between them. CDR3 residues: CASSLALRADTEAFF. The CDR3 nucleotides read TGTGCCAGCAGCTTGGCTCTCAGGGCGGACACTGAAGCTTTCTTT.

The V gene is TRBV10-3, the J gene TRBJ1-1; 7 bases agree with TRBD1. Germline V gene lookup returns CDR1 ENHRY and CDR2 SYGVKD. This CDR3 has 13 residues. J was trimmed by 4 bases and V by 6 bases; bases with no gene match: 5. The CDR3 sequence is CAISRQGGTEAFF. The CDR3 DNA sequence: TGTGCCATCAGCCGACAGGGAGGCACTGAAGCTTTCTTT.

This clone was counted once. The CDR3 spells CASNIAGQGTTGELFF. For the CDR3, the DNA is TGTGCCAGCAACATAGCGGGACAGGGAACGACCGGGGAGCTGTTTTTT. This chain joins TRBV7-2 and TRBJ2-2; D might be TRBD1 (9 bases). V dropped 7 bases and J dropped 5 bases, with 20 bases sitting between them. The germline CDR1 and CDR2 sequences are SGHTA and FQGNSA. This CDR3 is 16 amino acids long.

In this sample, this clone turned up a few times. CDR3 region: CASHPRQNLYEQYF. The CDR3 region has the DNA TGTGCCAGCCACCCGAGGCAGAACCTCTACGAGCAGTACTTC. The J gene is TRBJ2-7, the V gene TRBV2; D ambiguous. The CDR3 runs to 14 residues. The V gene's germline CDR1 is SNHLY and CDR2 FYNNEI. The V end lost 8 bases, the J end lost 3 bases, and 17 bases lay between the germline ends.

This rearrangement joins TRBV4-3 to TRBJ2-1; D is unresolved. Trimming took 0 bases from V and 4 from J, leaving 10 bases between them. There are 15 residues in the CDR3. The germline gives CDR1 LGHNA, CDR2 YSLEER. CDR3 region: CASSQEKGDYNEQFF. In DNA form, the CDR3 reads TGCGCCAGCAGCCAAGAAAAAGGAGATTACAATGAGCAGTTCTTC.

This sequence joins TRBV4-3 and TRBJ1-4, with TRBD1 as a possible D gene (5 bases). Trimming pared 0 bases from V and 3 bases from J, leaving 11 bases between. The CDR3 sequence is 16 residues long. Germline CDR1 reads LGHNA; CDR2 reads YSLEER. The CDR3 here is CASSQDRGSANEKLFF. CDR3 coding DNA: TGCGCCAGCAGCCAAGATCGGGGGTCGGCTAATGAAAAACTGTTTTTT.

The chain joins TRBV10-3 to TRBJ1-5; 7 positions agree with TRBD1. The CDR3 contains 11 residues. Per germline, CDR1 ENHRY and CDR2 SYGVKD. V dropped 9 bases and J dropped 9; count of bases not matched to a gene: 5. The chain's CDR3 is CAIGTAMPQHF. Written as DNA, the CDR3 is TGTGCCATTGGGACAGCCATGCCCCAGCATTTT.

The CDR3: CASCADSGSSPLHF. The CDR3 coding sequence is TGCGCCAGCTGCGCGGATTCGGGAAGTTCACCCCTCCACTTT. The chain combines TRBV5-1 with TRBJ1-6; D unresolved. Trimming took 7 bases from V and 9 from J, leaving 17 bases between them. Per the germline V gene, CDR1 is SGHRS and CDR2 is YFSETQ. The CDR3 sequence is 14 residues long.

The chain combines TRBV7-8 with TRBJ2-7; 10 bases match TRBD1. Trimming removed 5 bases from V and 3 bases from J; junction bases left unmatched: 16. This CDR3 has 18 residues. Looked up from germline, CDR1 is SGHVS and CDR2 is FQNEAQ. In nucleotides, the CDR3 is TGTGCCAGCAGCACCCGACGCGGGCCGGGACAGGGGTTCTACGAGCAGTACTTC. This encodes CASSTRRGPGQGFYEQYF.

V and J are TRBV6-6 and TRBJ2-5; TRBD1 is a possible D gene (6 bases). Trimming shortened V by 2 bases and J by 1 base, and 11 bases separated the two germline ends. Per germline, CDR1 MNHNY and CDR2 SVGAGI (reference sequence). CDR3 length equals 15 residues. The CDR3 DNA sequence: TGTGCCAGCAGTTACCGGCAGGGGCCCCAAGAGACCCAGTACTTC. The encoded protein is CASSYRQGPQETQYF.

The chain links TRBV5-4 to TRBJ1-3; 8 nucleotides agree with TRBD1. Germline assignment: CDR1 SGHNT and CDR2 YYREEE (reference sequence). V dropped 0 bases and J dropped 2; count of bases not matched to a gene: 7. The CDR3 has 17 residues. The CDR3: CASSLGGTGGTGNTIYF. For the CDR3, the DNA is TGTGCCAGCAGCTTGGGGGGGACAGGAGGCACTGGAAACACCATATATTTT. Full variable domain (remainder filled in from reference TRBV5-4 and TRBJ1-3): ETGVTQSPTHLIKTRGQQVTLRCSSQSGHNTVSWYQQALGQGPQFIFQYYREEENGRGNFPPRFSGLQFPNYSSELNVNALELDDSALYLCASSLGGTGGTGNTIYFGEGSWLTVV.

V gene TRBV5-1 combines with J gene TRBJ1-2; 9 bases map to TRBD1. With 7 bases clipped from V and 2 bases from J, the junction kept 6 bases outside the gene matches. CDR1 SGHRS and CDR2 YFSETQ come from the germline V gene. CDR3 size: 14 residues. CDR3 sequence reads: CASHPGTGNYGYTF. The CDR3 region has the DNA TGCGCCAGCCACCCCGGGACAGGGAACTATGGCTACACCTTC.

The chain employs TRBV7-2 and TRBJ2-1, with TRBD2 matching over 11 bases. CDR1 and CDR2 (germline): SGHTA, FQGNSA. J was trimmed by 3 bases and V by 6 bases; bases with no gene match: 4. The CDR3 is made up of 15 amino acids. The CDR3 nucleotides are TGTGCCAGCAGAGAGCTAGCGGGGGGCTACAATGAGCAGTTCTTC. Its translation is CASRELAGGYNEQFF.

The chain has TRBV5-1 and TRBJ2-7; 9 bases map to TRBD1. J was trimmed by 3 bases and V by 6 bases; bases with no gene match: 4. Germline assignment: CDR1 SGHRS and CDR2 YFSETQ. The CDR3 is made up of 13 amino acids. The CDR3 DNA follows: TGCGCCAGCACCCCGGGACAGGGCTACGAGCAGTACTTC. Translating it yields CASTPGQGYEQYF.

In this sample, this clone turned up a few times. V usage is TRBV2 and J usage is TRBJ1-2, with a possible D match to TRBD1 (5 bases). Germline CDR1 is SNHLY and CDR2 is FYNNEI. Trimming stripped 0 bases from V and 3 bases from J, with 11 bases between. This CDR3 spans 15 amino acids. CDR3 region: CASSEAVGAYYGYTF. The CDR3 DNA is TGTGCCAGCAGTGAAGCAGTTGGGGCATACTATGGCTACACCTTC. Drawing the rest from reference TRBV2 and TRBJ1-2, the complete variable domain is EPEVTQTPSHQVTQMGQEVILRCVPISNHLYFYWYRQILGQKVEFLVSFYNNEISEKSEIFDDQFSVERPDGSNFTLKIRSTKLEDSAMYFCASSEAVGAYYGYTFGSGTRLTVV.